Following are 23 T cell receptor beta chains from one sample sequenced in a study of blood T cells in healthy people across ages. For the second PCR, which ran for about 7 to 11 cycles, a sample-barcoded 5' primer and a J-beta primer mix were used. One entry per CDR3 protein results from TCRdb running MiXCR on the 5' RACE reads. The sample has approximately 880,000 distinct CDR3 sequences, roughly 43% seen once; the top ten hold around 15%. The specimen sequenced was blood. Receptors were obtained from a young man in good health.

The rearrangement uses TRBV13 and TRBJ2-3; D unclear. CDR1 PRHDT and CDR2 FYEKMQ come from the germline V gene (reference sequence). V lost 6 bases, J lost 4 bases, and 14 bases lay in between. CDR3 size: 14 residues. Here the CDR3 reads CASSLVQKPDTQYF. The CDR3 DNA follows: TGTGCCAGCAGTCTTGTGCAGAAACCAGATACGCAGTATTTT.

The V gene is TRBV3-1, the J gene TRBJ2-1, with D perhaps TRBD2 (6 bases). Germline V gene sequence: CDR1 LGHDT, CDR2 YNNKEL (reference sequence). The CDR3 extends over 16 amino acids. V lost 4 bases to trimming and J lost 1 base, with 14 bases between them. The CDR3 is CASSPSTEGSYNEQFF. As DNA, the CDR3 is TGTGCCAGCAGCCCTAGCACGGAGGGGTCCTACAATGAGCAGTTCTTC.

This clonotype was observed a handful of times. V usage is TRBV29-1 and J usage is TRBJ2-3, with D possibly being TRBD2 (7 bases). Trimming pared 5 bases from V and 2 bases from J, leaving 17 bases between. Germline CDR1 reads SQVTM; CDR2 reads ANQGSEA. The CDR3 consists of 15 residues. CDR3 DNA: TGCAGCGTTTGGGGGGGCTTTTCCGCCACAGATACGCAGTATTTT. Residues: CSVWGGFSATDTQYF.

The chain combines TRBV7-2 with TRBJ2-5, with D maybe TRBD2 (6 bases). Germline CDR1 is SGHTA and CDR2 is FQGNSA. The V end lost 1 base, the J end lost 5 bases, and 11 bases lay between the germline ends. CDR3 length: 14 residues. Here the CDR3 DNA reads TGTGCCAGCAGCTTAGTTGCGGGGTCGGAGACCCAGTACTTC. It encodes CASSLVAGSETQYF.

The chain is built from TRBV7-9 and TRBJ2-7, with 10 bases fitting TRBD1. Per the germline V gene, CDR1 is SEHNR and CDR2 is FQNEAQ (reference sequence). This CDR3 region has 17 residues. Trimming cost V 3 bases and J 6 bases; bases outside gene matches: 14. The CDR3 nucleotides read TGTGCCAGCAGCTTTTTGGACTTCGGGACAGGGGATCGCGAGCAGTACTTC. Amino acid sequence: CASSFLDFGTGDREQYF.

This clonotype appeared many times. The V and J genes are TRBV12-3 or TRBV12-4 and TRBJ2-5; 8 positions agree with TRBD2. This CDR3 is 12 amino acids long. The V gene end was trimmed by 5 bases and the J gene end by 4 bases; junction bases not matched to a gene: 0. Here the CDR3 reads CASSGLAETQYF. CDR3 DNA sequence: TGTGCCAGCAGTGGACTAGCAGAGACCCAGTACTTC.

CDR3 loop: CASSLDPGPKNEQFF. The CDR3 DNA is TGCGCCAGCAGCTTGGATCCGGGTCCCAAGAATGAGCAGTTCTTC. V usage is TRBV5-1 and J usage is TRBJ2-1; D is undetermined. This CDR3 spans 15 amino acids. V was shortened by 0 bases and J by 7 bases, with 14 bases between the two germline ends. Per germline, CDR1 SGHRS and CDR2 YFSETQ.

As concerns this clonotype: Compared with germline, one end of the junction differs, possibly owing to a read error. This chain connects TRBV29-1 to TRBJ2-7, with D maybe TRBD1 (5 bases). The germline gives CDR1 SQVTM, CDR2 ANQGSEA. There are 11 residues in the CDR3. The CDR3 protein is CGVGDSYEQYF. Written as DNA, the CDR3 is TGCGGCGTTGGAGACAGCTACGAGCAGTACTTC.

Regarding this clonotype: The junction differs from germline at one of its ends, possibly a read error. The gene calls are TRBV29-1 and TRBJ2-1, with 9 bases that match TRBD2. This CDR3 comprises 15 residues. The germline gives CDR1 SQVTM, CDR2 ANQGSEA. CDR3 sequence (DNA): TGCAACGTTGAGAAGCGGGGGGCCCCGTTTGGTGAGCAGTTCTTC. This sequence encodes CNVEKRGAPFGEQFF.

This chain uses TRBV4-1 with TRBJ2-5, with a tentative D call TRBD1 (5 bases). V was shortened by 1 base and J by 12 bases, with 15 bases between the two germline ends. This CDR3 region has 13 residues. The germline gives CDR1 MGHRA, CDR2 YSYEKL. In DNA, the CDR3 is TGCGCCAGCAGCCAAGTTGAAGGGGTATTCAAGTACTTC. Translated: CASSQVEGVFKYF.

The chain couples TRBV20-1 to TRBJ2-4; TRBD2 is a possible D gene (6 bases). The DNA end lines up better with TRBJ2-5; the J call may be wrong. Germline V gives CDR1 DFQATT, CDR2 SNEGSKA (reference sequence). This CDR3 has 13 amino acids. This CDR3 is CSANRGIQETQYF. The CDR3 DNA reads TGCAGTGCTAACCGGGGGATACAAGAGACCCAGTACTTC.

This clonotype showed up many times. The chain uses TRBV5-6 and TRBJ2-3; either TRBD1 or TRBD2 may fit D (6 bases each). V dropped 5 bases and J dropped 5 bases, with 18 bases sitting between them. This CDR3 spans 15 amino acids. Per germline, CDR1 SGHDT and CDR2 YYEEEE. The CDR3: CASRHEGGVLDTQYF. The DNA for the CDR3 is TGTGCCAGCAGACACGAGGGGGGCGTATTAGATACGCAGTATTTT.

In this sample, this clonotype turned up a few times. An end of the junction differs from the germline gene, which may be a read error. The chain recombines TRBV7-7 with TRBJ2-3, with a tentative D call TRBD1 (6 bases). Per germline, CDR1 SSHAT and CDR2 FNYEAQ (reference sequence). The CDR3 contains 15 residues. This CDR3 reads CASSWSAGAADTQYF. The CDR3, as DNA: TGTGCTAGCAGCTGGAGTGCAGGGGCGGCAGATACGCAGTATTTT.

The V gene is TRBV20-1, the J gene TRBJ2-3; D is perhaps TRBD1 (6 bases). Trimming stripped 6 bases from V and 6 bases from J, with 16 bases between. The germline CDR1 and CDR2 sequences are DFQATT and SNEGSKA (reference sequence). There are 13 residues in the CDR3. As DNA, the CDR3 is TGCAGTGCGGCCCGAGGGGGATATGATACGCAGTATTTT. Protein: CSAARGGYDTQYF.

The chain carries TRBV27 and TRBJ2-7, with D possibly matching TRBD1 (5 bases). CDR3 size: 14 residues. The germline V gene has CDR1 MNHEY and CDR2 SMNVEV (reference sequence). The germline V and J ends were trimmed by 4 bases and 0 bases, with 10 bases remaining between them. The chain's CDR3 is CASSSETASYEQYF. CDR3 sequence (DNA): TGTGCCAGCAGTTCGGAGACAGCCTCCTACGAGCAGTACTTC.

The rearrangement links TRBV29-1 to TRBJ1-4; D gene unclear. Germline CDR1 SQVTM, CDR2 ANQGSEA. The CDR3 runs to 13 residues. The V gene lost 7 bases and the J gene lost 3 bases, with 12 bases spanning the gap. Here the CDR3 reads CSATGYSNEKLFF. The CDR3 nucleotides are TGCAGCGCCACGGGGTACTCTAATGAAAAACTGTTTTTT.

For the CDR3, the DNA is TGCAGCGTTGGGCGAGCGTTGTTAAAAGATACGCAGTATTTT. Protein: CSVGRALLKDTQYF. This rearrangement joins TRBV29-1 to TRBJ2-3; D gene uncertain. The ends were cut back, 4 bases at V and 5 bases at J, with 16 bases in the middle. The germline gives CDR1 SQVTM, CDR2 ANQGSEA. The CDR3 is 14 amino acids.

This clonotype was found a few times. J is TRBJ1-6 and V is TRBV27, with 8 bases aligning to TRBD1. V lost 5 bases, J lost 3 bases, and 3 bases stayed unmatched. The germline gives CDR1 MNHEY, CDR2 SMNVEV (reference sequence). CDR3 size: 15 residues. CDR3 nucleotides: TGTGCCAGCAGTATAGGACAGGGCTATAATTCACCCCTCCACTTT. Translated: CASSIGQGYNSPLHF.

The rearrangement links TRBV27 to TRBJ1-2; TRBD1 matches 7 bases. CDR1 and CDR2 (germline): MNHEY, SMNVEV (reference sequence). The CDR3 has 15 amino acids. The junction had 6 bases not matched to a gene; V was cut back by 2 bases and J by 3 bases. The CDR3, as DNA: TGTGCCAGCAGTTTAAGGCAGGGGGGATACTATGGCTACACCTTC. As protein: CASSLRQGGYYGYTF.

V and J are TRBV7-2 and TRBJ2-5; TRBD1 aligns across 7 bases. Germline V gene lookup returns CDR1 SGHTA and CDR2 FQGNSA. This CDR3 has 16 residues. V trimming: 1 base; J trimming: 1 base; junction bases outside the gene matches: 6. CDR3 amino acids: CASSLVLTGAQETQYF. CDR3 nucleotide sequence: TGTGCCAGCAGCTTAGTTTTAACAGGGGCCCAAGAGACCCAGTACTTC. The full variable domain, with the rest looked up from reference TRBV7-2 and TRBJ2-5, is GAGVSQSPSNKVTEKGKDVELRCDPISGHTALYWYRQSLGQGLEFLIYFQGNSAPDKSGLPSDRFSAERTGGSVSTLTIQRTQQEDSAVYLCASSLVLTGAQETQYFGPGTRLLVL.

This clonotype was picked up many times. CDR3 residues: CASSSSRVYNEQFF. CDR3 bases: TGTGCCAGCAGTTCGTCCAGGGTTTACAATGAGCAGTTCTTC. The V gene is TRBV12-3 or TRBV12-4, the J gene TRBJ2-1; possibly TRBD1 for D (5 bases). CDR3 size: 14 residues. V was trimmed by 4 bases and J by 4 bases, leaving 11 bases between them.

The chain has TRBV2 and TRBJ2-6; possibly TRBD1 or TRBD2 for D (5 bases each). The germline V and J ends were trimmed by 8 bases and 0 bases, with 20 bases remaining between them. The CDR3 loop spans 18 amino acids. Germline-derived CDR1 and CDR2 are SNHLY and FYNNEI. The CDR3 reads CASPRGLGGPSGANVLTF. For the CDR3, the DNA is TGTGCCAGCCCGAGGGGCCTTGGCGGCCCCTCTGGGGCCAACGTCCTGACTTTC.

The chain recombines TRBV9 with TRBJ2-6; 7 positions match TRBD1. Germline V gene lookup returns CDR1 SGDLS and CDR2 YYNGEE. The CDR3 is made up of 15 amino acids. V was clipped by 3 bases and J by 3 bases; unmatched bases: 3. CDR3 protein: CASSAGTDGANVLTF. The CDR3, as DNA: TGTGCCAGCAGCGCAGGGACAGATGGGGCCAACGTCCTGACTTTC.